This is a list of T cell receptor beta chains from one sample in a study of blood T cell repertoires in COVID-19. Sequencing was performed with immunoSEQ multiplex PCR; in TCRdb, only in-frame clones are kept and a portion is missing. The sample lists fewer than 200,000 clones, about four fifths occurring once. The material sequenced was peripheral blood. Receptors originate from a man in his 70s with active or convalescent COVID-19. The CDR3 runs from the conserved cysteine through the conserved F or W. The order of the fields is clone size, V gene, J gene, D gene, CDR3 protein, CDR3 DNA. D genes are given only for firm matches. Rows give clone size only sometimes, using once, few, many, or a class for an expanded clone.

abundance: .
v_gene: TRBV18
j_gene: TRBJ1-5
d_gene: .
CDR3aa: CASSRDYQSGQPQHF
CDR3nt: TGTGCCAGCTCACGCGACTACCAGTCAGGTCAGCCCCAGCATTTT

abundance: .
v_gene: TRBV11-2
j_gene: TRBJ2-3
d_gene: .
CDR3aa: CASSLDRWGDTQYF
CDR3nt: TGTGCCAGCAGCTTAGATCGGTGGGGCGATACGCAGTATTTT

abundance: .
v_gene: TRBV10-1
j_gene: TRBJ2-3
d_gene: TRBD1
CDR3aa: CASSDQGGTDTQYF
CDR3nt: TGCGCCAGCAGTGATCAGGGGGGCACAGATACGCAGTATTTT

abundance: .
v_gene: TRBV11-2
j_gene: TRBJ1-5
d_gene: TRBD1
CDR3aa: CASSLGQGAYSNQPQHF
CDR3nt: TGTGCCAGCAGCTTGGGACAGGGGGCCTATAGCAATCAGCCCCAGCATTTT

abundance: .
v_gene: TRBV6-1
j_gene: TRBJ1-4
d_gene: TRBD1
CDR3aa: CASSDGTAEKLFF
CDR3nt: TGTGCCAGCAGTGATGGGACAGCTGAAAAACTGTTTTTT

abundance: .
v_gene: TRBV3-1/TRBV3-2
j_gene: TRBJ2-7
d_gene: TRBD1
CDR3aa: CASGHRGLAYEQYF
CDR3nt: TGTGCCAGCGGCCACAGGGGGCTCGCCTACGAGCAGTACTTC

abundance: .
v_gene: TRBV5-1
j_gene: TRBJ2-7
d_gene: .
CDR3aa: CASSLAGGGSSYEQYF
CDR3nt: TGCGCCAGCAGCTTGGCCGGGGGCGGGAGCTCCTACGAGCAGTACTTC

abundance: .
v_gene: TRBV4-3
j_gene: TRBJ1-3
d_gene: .
CDR3aa: CASSQDGNSGNTIYF
CDR3nt: TGCGCCAGCAGCCAGGACGGGAACTCTGGAAACACCATATATTTT

abundance: .
v_gene: TRBV3-1/TRBV3-2
j_gene: TRBJ2-5
d_gene: TRBD2
CDR3aa: CASSRTSGLAGRQETQYF
CDR3nt: TGTGCCAGCAGCCGTACTTCGGGACTAGCGGGACGGCAAGAGACCCAGTACTTC

abundance: .
v_gene: TRBV18
j_gene: TRBJ2-1
d_gene: .
CDR3aa: CASSPTQPRGGNEQFF
CDR3nt: TGTGCCAGCTCACCGACTCAGCCTCGGGGTGGGAATGAGCAGTTCTTC

abundance: .
v_gene: TRBV3-1/TRBV3-2
j_gene: TRBJ2-7
d_gene: .
CDR3aa: CASSQVAYEQYF
CDR3nt: TGTGCCAGCAGCCAGGTAGCCTACGAGCAGTACTTC

abundance: .
v_gene: TRBV2
j_gene: TRBJ1-4
d_gene: TRBD1
CDR3aa: CASRDDRGPNEKLFF
CDR3nt: TGTGCCAGCAGAGACGACAGGGGGCCGAATGAAAAACTGTTTTTT

abundance: .
v_gene: TRBV5-1
j_gene: TRBJ1-2
d_gene: .
CDR3aa: CASSYPRESVGYTF
CDR3nt: TGCGCCAGCAGCTACCCGAGGGAATCGGTCGGCTACACCTTC

abundance: .
v_gene: TRBV5-1
j_gene: TRBJ2-1
d_gene: TRBD2
CDR3aa: CASSLPGLAETNEQFF
CDR3nt: TGCGCCAGCAGCTTGCCTGGACTAGCGGAAACCAATGAGCAGTTCTTC

abundance: .
v_gene: TRBV7-9
j_gene: TRBJ1-2
d_gene: TRBD1
CDR3aa: CASSLALGTDYGYTF
CDR3nt: TGTGCCAGCAGCTTAGCGCTCGGGACAGACTATGGCTACACCTTC

abundance: few
v_gene: TRBV7-8
j_gene: TRBJ1-2
d_gene: .
CDR3aa: CASSPSRANYGYTF
CDR3nt: TGTGCCAGCAGCCCCTCGAGGGCTAACTATGGCTACACCTTC

abundance: few
v_gene: TRBV27
j_gene: TRBJ2-3
d_gene: .
CDR3aa: CASSSLGISGADTQYF
CDR3nt: TGTGCCAGCAGTTCTTTAGGGATTTCAGGGGCAGATACGCAGTATTTT

abundance: few
v_gene: TRBV2
j_gene: TRBJ1-5
d_gene: .
CDR3aa: CASSDISNQPQHF
CDR3nt: TGTGCCAGCAGTGACATTAGCAATCAGCCCCAGCATTTT

abundance: .
v_gene: TRBV7-2
j_gene: TRBJ1-1
d_gene: .
CDR3aa: CASRRDEEAFF
CDR3nt: TGTGCCAGCAGGCGGGACGAAGAAGCTTTCTTT

abundance: once
v_gene: TRBV19
j_gene: TRBJ1-2
d_gene: TRBD1
CDR3aa: CASSIGTGFYGYTF
CDR3nt: TGTGCCAGTAGTATCGGGACAGGGTTCTATGGCTACACCTTC

abundance: many
v_gene: TRBV27
j_gene: TRBJ2-1
d_gene: TRBD2
CDR3aa: CASSTREGYNEQFF
CDR3nt: TGTGCCAGCAGTACCCGGGAGGGTTACAATGAGCAGTTCTTC

abundance: .
v_gene: TRBV7-2
j_gene: TRBJ1-6
d_gene: .
CDR3aa: CASSVVGGGNYNSPLHF
CDR3nt: TGTGCCAGCAGCGTCGTCGGGGGGGGTAACTATAATTCACCCCTCCACTTT

abundance: once
v_gene: TRBV7-8
j_gene: TRBJ1-4
d_gene: .
CDR3aa: CATTELAAHGKLFF
CDR3nt: TGTGCCACCACCGAGTTAGCGGCACATGGAAAACTGTTTTTT

abundance: .
v_gene: TRBV7-7
j_gene: TRBJ1-1
d_gene: .
CDR3aa: CASSSQMNTEAFF
CDR3nt: TGTGCCAGCAGCTCCCAGATGAACACTGAAGCTTTCTTT

abundance: once
v_gene: TRBV2
j_gene: TRBJ2-5
d_gene: TRBD2
CDR3aa: CASNQRGGQETQYF
CDR3nt: TGTGCCAGCAACCAGCGGGGGGGACAAGAGACCCAGTACTTC

abundance: .
v_gene: TRBV25-1
j_gene: TRBJ2-3
d_gene: .
CDR3aa: CASFGSGPDTQYF
CDR3nt: TGTGCCAGCTTCGGCAGCGGGCCAGATACGCAGTATTTT

abundance: .
v_gene: TRBV2
j_gene: TRBJ1-4
d_gene: TRBD1
CDR3aa: CASSERVGGRTNEKLFF
CDR3nt: TGTGCCAGCAGTGAACGCGTAGGGGGCCGAACTAATGAAAAACTGTTTTTT

abundance: .
v_gene: TRBV30
j_gene: TRBJ1-1
d_gene: .
CDR3aa: CAWSVSPRAFF
CDR3nt: TGTGCCTGGAGTGTAAGTCCCAGAGCTTTCTTT

abundance: .
v_gene: TRBV3-1/TRBV3-2
j_gene: TRBJ1-1
d_gene: TRBD1
CDR3aa: CASSPTGGGSEAFF
CDR3nt: TGTGCCAGCAGCCCGACAGGGGGCGGTTCTGAAGCTTTCTTT

abundance: .
v_gene: TRBV5-4
j_gene: TRBJ1-2
d_gene: .
CDR3aa: CASSLDSHGRGYTF
CDR3nt: TGTGCCAGCAGCTTGGACAGCCATGGGAGAGGCTACACCTTC

abundance: once
v_gene: TRBV4-1
j_gene: TRBJ2-7
d_gene: TRBD2
CDR3aa: CASSRGTSGPYEQYF
CDR3nt: TGCGCCAGCAGCCGAGGGACTAGCGGTCCCTACGAGCAGTACTTC

abundance: .
v_gene: TRBV7-2
j_gene: TRBJ2-2
d_gene: .
CDR3aa: CASKTRGSTGELFF
CDR3nt: TGTGCCAGCAAAACCCGGGGGAGCACCGGGGAGCTGTTTTTT

abundance: .
v_gene: TRBV6-2/TRBV6-3
j_gene: TRBJ1-1
d_gene: .
CDR3aa: CASSHGGTEAFF
CDR3nt: TGTGCCAGCAGCCACGGGGGCACTGAAGCTTTCTTT

abundance: .
v_gene: TRBV4-1
j_gene: TRBJ1-2
d_gene: .
CDR3aa: CASSQEIGSGYGYTF
CDR3nt: TGCGCCAGCAGCCAAGAAATCGGTTCCGGCTATGGCTACACCTTC

abundance: .
v_gene: TRBV4-2
j_gene: TRBJ1-2
d_gene: .
CDR3aa: CASSQDGNRVDYGYTF
CDR3nt: TGTGCCAGCAGCCAAGATGGAAACAGGGTCGACTATGGCTACACCTTC

abundance: .
v_gene: TRBV7-8
j_gene: TRBJ1-4
d_gene: .
CDR3aa: CASSSRETNEKLFF
CDR3nt: TGTGCCAGCAGCTCCAGGGAAACTAATGAAAAACTGTTTTTT

abundance: .
v_gene: TRBV5-1
j_gene: TRBJ2-2
d_gene: TRBD2
CDR3aa: CASSLESLAGPTGELFF
CDR3nt: TGCGCCAGCAGCTTGGAATCACTAGCGGGGCCCACCGGGGAGCTGTTTTTT

abundance: .
v_gene: TRBV18
j_gene: TRBJ2-7
d_gene: .
CDR3aa: CASSPRDNYEQYF
CDR3nt: TGTGCCAGCTCACCTCGGGACAACTACGAGCAGTACTTC

abundance: once
v_gene: TRBV6-2/TRBV6-3
j_gene: TRBJ2-7
d_gene: .
CDR3aa: CASSTVRRGEQYF
CDR3nt: TGTGCCAGCAGTACGGTCCGAAGGGGAGAGCAGTACTTC

abundance: .
v_gene: TRBV4-1
j_gene: TRBJ2-7
d_gene: .
CDR3aa: CASSQEIQPREQYF
CDR3nt: TGCGCCAGCAGCCAAGAGATACAGCCTCGAGAGCAGTACTTC

abundance: .
v_gene: TRBV19
j_gene: TRBJ1-2
d_gene: .
CDR3aa: CASSTGVNYGYTF
CDR3nt: TGTGCCAGTAGTACCGGGGTAAACTATGGCTACACCTTC

abundance: .
v_gene: TRBV5-1
j_gene: TRBJ2-5
d_gene: TRBD2
CDR3aa: CASSLASGTQETQYF
CDR3nt: TGCGCCAGCAGCTTGGCAAGCGGGACGCAAGAGACCCAGTACTTC

abundance: once
v_gene: TRBV7-8
j_gene: TRBJ1-1
d_gene: TRBD1
CDR3aa: CASSFRQGEAFF
CDR3nt: TGTGCCAGCAGCTTCCGACAGGGTGAAGCTTTCTTT

abundance: .
v_gene: TRBV7-2
j_gene: TRBJ2-1
d_gene: .
CDR3aa: CASSLEASESNEQFF
CDR3nt: TGTGCCAGCAGCTTAGAGGCTAGCGAATCAAATGAGCAGTTCTTC

abundance: .
v_gene: TRBV7-9
j_gene: TRBJ1-1
d_gene: .
CDR3aa: CASSSYTEAFF
CDR3nt: TGTGCCAGCAGCTCCTACACTGAAGCTTTCTTT

abundance: .
v_gene: TRBV6-5
j_gene: TRBJ2-5
d_gene: TRBD1
CDR3aa: CASSTAGGRETQYF
CDR3nt: TGTGCCAGCAGTACCGCAGGGGGCCGAGAGACCCAGTACTTC

abundance: .
v_gene: TRBV25-1
j_gene: TRBJ1-2
d_gene: .
CDR3aa: CASSDREEYGYTF
CDR3nt: TGTGCCAGCAGTGACAGGGAGGAATATGGCTACACCTTC

abundance: .
v_gene: TRBV19
j_gene: TRBJ1-5
d_gene: .
CDR3aa: CASSIDGLGQPQHF
CDR3nt: TGTGCCAGTAGTATAGATGGGCTGGGTCAGCCCCAGCATTTT

abundance: .
v_gene: TRBV3-1/TRBV3-2
j_gene: TRBJ1-6
d_gene: TRBD1
CDR3aa: CASSRRTGDNSPLHF
CDR3nt: TGTGCCAGCAGCCGACGGACAGGGGATAATTCACCCCTCCACTTT

abundance: .
v_gene: TRBV5-1
j_gene: TRBJ2-7
d_gene: TRBD1
CDR3aa: CASSLGGTGGDLQYF
CDR3nt: TGCGCCAGCAGCTTAGGTGGGACAGGGGGCGACTTGCAGTACTTC

abundance: .
v_gene: TRBV5-1
j_gene: TRBJ1-4
d_gene: TRBD1
CDR3aa: CASSSGQGAFNEKLFF
CDR3nt: TGCGCCAGCAGCTCGGGACAGGGGGCCTTCAATGAAAAACTGTTTTTT

abundance: .
v_gene: TRBV6-4
j_gene: TRBJ2-3
d_gene: .
CDR3aa: CASSETGGRDTQYF
CDR3nt: TGTGCCAGCAGTGAAACCGGGGGGCGGGATACGCAGTATTTT

abundance: .
v_gene: TRBV25-1
j_gene: TRBJ1-2
d_gene: .
CDR3aa: CASSLKGRGGDGYTF
CDR3nt: TGTGCCAGCAGTCTAAAGGGCCGGGGCGGGGATGGCTACACCTTC

abundance: .
v_gene: TRBV28
j_gene: TRBJ1-2
d_gene: .
CDR3aa: CASTGRTDNYGYTF
CDR3nt: TGTGCCAGTACAGGGCGCACAGATAACTATGGCTACACCTTC

abundance: .
v_gene: TRBV7-9
j_gene: TRBJ2-7
d_gene: TRBD1
CDR3aa: CASSSTGTGGSEQYF
CDR3nt: TGTGCCAGCAGCTCGACCGGGACAGGGGGCTCCGAGCAGTACTTC

abundance: .
v_gene: TRBV29-1
j_gene: TRBJ2-5
d_gene: .
CDR3aa: CSARDTSSIQETQYF
CDR3nt: TGCAGCGCCCGGGACACCAGCTCCATCCAAGAGACCCAGTACTTC

abundance: .
v_gene: TRBV19
j_gene: TRBJ1-4
d_gene: TRBD1
CDR3aa: CASRKGQSNEKLFF
CDR3nt: TGTGCCAGTAGGAAGGGACAGAGCAATGAAAAACTGTTTTTT

abundance: .
v_gene: TRBV9
j_gene: TRBJ1-5
d_gene: .
CDR3aa: CASSTGLRQPQHF
CDR3nt: TGTGCCAGCAGCACAGGGTTAAGGCAGCCCCAGCATTTT

abundance: few
v_gene: TRBV9
j_gene: TRBJ2-2
d_gene: .
CDR3aa: CASSVGLQNTGELFF
CDR3nt: TGTGCCAGCAGCGTAGGACTACAGAACACCGGGGAGCTGTTTTTT